Below are 10 T cell receptor beta chains sequenced from a single sample in a study of OX40 agonist ivuxolimab in advanced cancers. Generated by immunoSEQ multiplex PCR, the TCRdb table keeps only in-frame clones and is missing some. The profile shows around 60,000 clones, about 91% of them singletons. The specimen was CD4+ or CD8+ T cells sorted from blood, collected in a trial of the OX40 agonist ivuxolimab. These TCRs come from an adult with an advanced solid tumor such as melanoma, head and neck, liver or kidney cancer.

The chain links TRBV7-9 to TRBJ2-2; TRBD1 is a possible D gene (5 bases). The germline gives CDR1 SEHNR, CDR2 FQNEAQ (reference sequence). The CDR3 spans 14 residues. Trimming cost V 5 bases and J 4 bases, with 11 bases left between them. CDR3 sequence (DNA): TGTGCCAGCAGCCTGACAGAACTCACCGGGGAGCTGTTTTTT. It translates to CASSLTELTGELFF.

The V gene is TRBV19, the J gene TRBJ2-1; TRBD1 is a possible D gene (6 bases). The CDR3 is 13 residues long. Germline CDR1 is LNHDA and CDR2 is SQIVND (reference sequence). Trimming took off 2 bases at V and 9 bases at J, with 11 bases between the two ends. The chain's CDR3 is CASSINRETEQFF. DNA for the CDR3: TGTGCCAGTAGTATAAACAGGGAAACTGAGCAGTTCTTC.

The V and J genes are TRBV12-5 and TRBJ2-1; D is perhaps TRBD1 or TRBD2 (5 bases each). V was clipped by 5 bases and J by 15 bases, with 14 bases between them. The CDR3 length is 11 residues. Germline-derived CDR1 and CDR2 are LGHNT and FRNRAP. The CDR3 bases are TGTGCTAGTGGTCCCCGGGACCAGGTGTTCTTC. Its translation: CASGPRDQVFF. Using reference TRBV12-5 and TRBJ2-1 for the parts outside the CDR3, the full variable domain is DARVTQTPRHKVTEMGQEVTMRCQPILGHNTVFWYRQTMMQGLELLAYFRNRAPLDDSGMPKDRFSAEMPDATLATLKIQPSEPRDSAVYFCASGPRDQVFFGPGTRLTVL.

This sequence joins TRBV19 and TRBJ1-5; TRBD1 matches 8 bases. CDR3 length equals 15 residues. V was pared by 0 bases and J by 6 bases, with 4 bases of the junction left unmatched. CDR1 and CDR2 from the germline V gene are LNHDA and SQIVND (reference sequence). CDR3 DNA sequence: TGTGCCAGTAGTATAGATACAGGGGGAGCTCAGCCCCAGCATTTT. It encodes CASSIDTGGAQPQHF.

This chain connects TRBV30 to TRBJ2-7; 10 bases map to TRBD2. Germline V gives CDR1 GTSNPN, CDR2 SVGIG (reference sequence). This CDR3 has 14 residues. J gave up 3 bases and V 7 bases, and 9 bases lay outside the gene matches. Written as DNA, the CDR3 is TGTGCCTATACGACTAGCGGGCTGTTCTACGAGCAGTACTTC. Its translation: CAYTTSGLFYEQYF.

The V and J genes are TRBV18 and TRBJ2-3; 11 positions match TRBD2. Germline V lookup: CDR1 KGHSH, CDR2 LQKENI. This CDR3 contains 15 residues. V gave up 6 bases and J gave up 3 bases; unmatched junction bases: 5. In nucleotides, the CDR3 is TGTGCCAGCTCTTCACTAGCGGGAGAGACAGATACGCAGTATTTT. Translation: CASSSLAGETDTQYF.

The rearrangement joins TRBV18 to TRBJ1-2, with D unclear. Trimming shortened V by 2 bases and J by 0 bases, and 13 bases separated the two germline ends. The length of the CDR3 is 16 residues. Germline CDR1 KGHSH, CDR2 LQKENI. DNA of the CDR3: TGTGCCAGCTCACCAATGGCAGGTCGAGCTAACTATGGCTACACCTTC. Its translation is CASSPMAGRANYGYTF. Drawing the rest from reference TRBV18 and TRBJ1-2, the complete variable domain is NAGVMQNPRHLVRRRGQEARLRCSPMKGHSHVYWYRQLPEEGLKFMVYLQKENIIDESGMPKERFSAEFPKEGPSILRIQQVVRGDSAAYFCASSPMAGRANYGYTFGSGTRLTVV.

The CDR3 loop reads CASSYRGQHEKLFF. As DNA, the CDR3 is TGTGCCAGCAGTTACCGGGGACAGCATGAAAAACTGTTTTTT. The chain carries TRBV6-6 and TRBJ1-4; 7 nucleotides line up with TRBD1. CDR3 size: 14 residues. The junction had 3 bases not matched to a gene; V was cut back by 2 bases and J by 6 bases. The germline gives CDR1 MNHNY, CDR2 SVGAGI (reference sequence).

V gene TRBV30 combines with J gene TRBJ1-4, with D tentatively TRBD1 (5 bases). With 2 bases removed from V and 8 bases from J, the gap between germline ends came to 12 bases. This CDR3 region has 13 residues. The germline V gene has CDR1 GTSNPN and CDR2 SVGIG (reference sequence). The CDR3: CAWSTPGREKLFF. The CDR3 DNA reads TGTGCCTGGAGTACCCCAGGGAGGGAAAAACTGTTTTTT.

In the case of this clone: A junction end diverges from the germline sequence, so it may reflect a read error. The chain joins TRBV6-4 to TRBJ2-2; TRBD2 might be the D (6 bases). Germline loops: CDR1 MRHNA, CDR2 SNTAGT. The CDR3 length is 14 residues. DNA for the CDR3: TGTGCCAGCAGTGACAACAGTCCTACCGGGGGGCTGTTTTTT. Protein sequence: CASSDNSPTGGLFF.